This TCR beta chain was obtained from a study of cytomegalovirus exposure and HLA in healthy donors. General study results and limits: In vitro testing confirmed a few CMV-associated chains as specific for CMV antigens. TCR sequences were mostly rare, though some public TCRs occurred in many donors. The tendency of first-cohort TCR clusters to co-occur in the roughly 130 validation repertoires emerged from a later analysis.

After removal of 2 bases from V and 3 bases from J, the junction contained 2 bases not matched to a gene. CDR1 is SGHRS and CDR2 is YFSETQ in the germline V gene. The length of the CDR3 is 14 residues. Remarks on this clone: The antigen remains unidentified.

Data came from immunoSEQ multiplex PCR; TCRdb stores just in-frame clones and leaves some out. The sample comprises about 270,000 clones, around 85% of which are singletons, and roughly 0.99% rests with the top ten. This TCR was sampled from a woman under 30 in good health and CMV-seronegative. V and J are TRBV5-1 and TRBJ2-1; the match to TRBD1 covers 7 bases. Specimen: PBMCs. In DNA form, the CDR3 reads TGCGCCAGCAGCTTCGGGACAGACTACAATGAGCAGTTCTTC. Amino acid sequence: CASSFGTDYNEQFF.